A selection of T cell receptor beta chains follows, all from one sample in a study of blood T cell repertoires in COVID-19. Method: immunoSEQ multiplex PCR; TCRdb's copy keeps in-frame clones and lacks some. The data contain around 280,000 clones, roughly 86% of them singletons. Sequenced input: peripheral blood. The receptors originated from a woman aged 25-40 years who had recovered from COVID-19. Both conserved end residues are part of each CDR3. A D gene is named only where the DNA matches it firmly. Where a row states a size, it is once, few, many or the class of an expanded clone; other rows omit it.

J gene | D gene | CDR3 length | clone size | V gene | CDR3 protein | CDR3 DNA
TRBJ2-7 | . | 15 | . | TRBV28 | CASSFWGTPSYEQYF | TGTGCCAGCAGTTTCTGGGGGACACCATCCTACGAGCAGTACTTC
TRBJ2-5 | . | 13 | . | TRBV2 | CASNPVGSSGWYF | TGTGCCAGCAACCCCGTCGGGAGCTCAGGATGGTACTTC
TRBJ2-3 | TRBD2 | 15 | . | TRBV24-1 | CATSDPGTSADTQYF | TGTGCCACCAGTGATCCCGGGACTAGTGCAGATACGCAGTATTTT
TRBJ2-1 | TRBD2 | 13 | . | TRBV5-1 | CASSPGGLTEQFF | TGCGCCAGCAGCCCGGGAGGTCTGACTGAGCAGTTCTTC
TRBJ2-2 | . | 17 | . | TRBV7-9 | CASSLDYTGLSTGELFF | TGTGCCAGCAGCTTAGACTATACGGGATTGTCTACCGGGGAGCTGTTTTTT
TRBJ2-7 | . | 13 | . | TRBV6-5 | CASRGSDNRQQYF | TGTGCCAGCAGGGGGTCGGACAATCGGCAGCAGTACTTC
TRBJ2-3 | . | 11 | . | TRBV29-1 | CSVEVANTQYF | TGCAGCGTTGAAGTAGCAAATACGCAGTATTTT
TRBJ1-1 | TRBD1 | 13 | . | TRBV6-5 | CASRFGQGTEAFF | TGTGCCAGCAGGTTCGGACAGGGGACTGAAGCTTTCTTT
TRBJ1-2 | . | 13 | . | TRBV30 | CAWSLGAGAGYTF | TGTGCCTGGAGTTTGGGGGCCGGGGCTGGCTACACCTTC
TRBJ1-5 | TRBD1 | 15 | . | TRBV6-5 | CASSPRQGSNQPQHF | TGTGCCAGCAGTCCCCGACAGGGAAGCAATCAGCCCCAGCATTTT
TRBJ1-4 | TRBD1 | 15 | . | TRBV5-4 | CASSYGQGGNEKLFF | TGTGCCAGCAGCTATGGACAGGGAGGGAATGAAAAACTGTTTTTT
TRBJ1-5 | . | 15 | . | TRBV7-2 | CASSLRGSGNQPQHF | TGTGCCAGCAGCTTACGGGGTTCGGGCAATCAGCCCCAGCATTTT
TRBJ2-2 | TRBD2 | 14 | . | TRBV5-1 | CASRPGTRSGELFF | TGCGCCAGCAGACCGGGGACTAGATCCGGGGAGCTGTTTTTT
TRBJ1-2 | . | 13 | . | TRBV2 | CASELAGGLGYTF | TGTGCCAGTGAGTTGGCGGGCGGGCTTGGCTACACCTTC
TRBJ2-7 | . | 17 | . | TRBV27 | CASSFLGGSSLGPGQYF | TGTGCCAGCAGTTTTCTTGGGGGCTCTTCCCTGGGCCCGGGGCAGTACTTC
TRBJ1-3 | . | 15 | . | TRBV3-1/TRBV3-2 | CASSQKGQTGNTIYF | TGTGCCAGCAGCCAAAAAGGACAGACTGGAAACACCATATATTTT
TRBJ2-6 | . | 18 | . | TRBV28 | CASRRWGEVTSGANVLTF | TGTGCCAGCAGACGGTGGGGGGAAGTAACCTCTGGGGCCAACGTCCTGACTTTC
TRBJ1-5 | TRBD1 | 14 | . | TRBV27 | CASSLGQGGRPQHF | TGTGCCAGCAGTTTAGGACAGGGAGGTCGGCCCCAGCATTTT
TRBJ2-3 | . | 15 | . | TRBV5-4 | CASSLSGHSTDTQYF | TGTGCCAGCAGCCTCTCGGGACATAGCACAGATACGCAGTATTTT
TRBJ2-5 | TRBD1 | 13 | . | TRBV2 | CASRGGRVETQYF | TGTGCCAGCAGAGGGGGCAGAGTAGAGACCCAGTACTTC
TRBJ2-3 | . | 11 | . | TRBV5-4 | CASSFGDTQYF | TGTGCCAGCAGCTTCGGGGATACGCAGTATTTT
TRBJ1-5 | . | 15 | . | TRBV18 | CASSPSAGSNQPQHF | TGTGCCAGCTCACCATCGGCAGGTAGCAATCAGCCCCAGCATTTT
TRBJ2-7 | . | 12 | . | TRBV3-1/TRBV3-2 | CASGAGSSEQYF | TGTGCCAGCGGGGCAGGGTCGTCCGAGCAGTACTTC
TRBJ2-2 | . | 14 | . | TRBV10-3 | CAISVTGDTGELFF | TGTGCCATCAGTGTCACAGGCGACACCGGGGAGCTGTTTTTT
TRBJ2-2 | . | 12 | . | TRBV30 | CAWSPRAGELFF | TGTGCCTGGAGTCCCCGGGCCGGGGAGCTGTTTTTT
TRBJ2-1 | TRBD2 | 15 | . | TRBV5-4 | CATTRGGRSYNEQFF | TGTGCCACAACACGGGGGGGCCGATCCTACAATGAGCAGTTCTTC
TRBJ2-4 | . | 13 | few | TRBV5-1 | CASSLERRDIQYF | TGCGCCAGCAGCTTGGAGAGGAGGGACATTCAGTACTTC
TRBJ2-2 | . | 14 | . | TRBV7-2 | CASSRSGYGGELFF | TGTGCCAGCAGTCGATCAGGGTACGGCGGGGAGCTGTTTTTT
TRBJ2-1 | . | 15 | . | TRBV19 | CASSMMGSSYNEQFF | TGTGCCAGTAGTATGATGGGGAGCTCCTACAATGAGCAGTTCTTC
TRBJ2-7 | TRBD2 | 15 | . | TRBV5-1 | CASSLGTSGGLEQYF | TGCGCCAGCAGCTTGGGGACTAGCGGGGGCCTGGAGCAGTACTTC
TRBJ2-4 | . | 13 | . | TRBV2 | CASSDWSSNIQYF | TGTGCCAGCAGTGATTGGAGTTCGAACATTCAGTACTTC
TRBJ2-7 | . | 12 | . | TRBV21-1 | CASSKISCEQYF | TGTGCCAGCAGCAAAATAAGCTGCGAGCAGTACTTC
TRBJ1-2 | . | 14 | . | TRBV5-1 | CASSGAGPNYGYTF | TGCGCCAGCAGCGGGGCCGGGCCTAACTATGGCTACACCTTC
TRBJ1-6 | TRBD1 | 14 | . | TRBV27 | CASSRDRENSPLHF | TGTGCCAGCAGTCGGGACAGGGAAAATTCACCCCTCCACTTT
TRBJ1-2 | . | 12 | . | TRBV19 | CASSISGYGYTF | TGTGCCAGTAGTATCTCCGGCTATGGCTACACCTTC
TRBJ1-2 | . | 13 | . | TRBV7-9 | CASSTGDMYGYTF | TGTGCCAGCAGCACCGGGGACATGTATGGCTACACCTTC
TRBJ2-3 | TRBD1 | 16 | . | TRBV7-2 | CASSLYNRDRLDTQYF | TGTGCCAGCAGCTTATATAACCGGGACAGGTTAGATACGCAGTATTTT